The clone carrying this T cell receptor beta chain came up a few times. What it recognizes is unknown. This specimen comes from a study of T cell repertoires in cytomegalovirus infection. On the study more broadly: Use of recently identified HLA-C-restricted and well-studied HLA-B-restricted CMV epitopes was part of the study. Regarding the study as a whole: Ex vivo responses were dominated by HLA-C-restricted CMV-specific TCR beta clonotypes.

CDR3 length equals 17 residues. With 6 bases clipped from V and 8 bases from J, the junction kept 11 bases outside the gene matches. CDR1 and CDR2 from the germline V gene are MNHEY and SVGEGT. TCRdb re-analysed the reads in MiXCR, keeping a single row per CDR3 protein. The table lists about 920,000 distinct CDR3 sequences, about a third of them singletons. This chain connects TRBV6-2 or TRBV6-3 to TRBJ2-1; TRBD2 aligns across 15 bases. The sequencing here drew on cultured CD8+ T cells from PBMCs, taken from culture after CMV antigen stimulation. This clonotype was obtained from a human donor in good health (CMV status not recorded). Some clones in this sample may be carry-over from other donors' samples. CDR3 in amino acids: CASSRGLAGGPLDEQFF. DNA of the CDR3: TGTGCCAGCAGCCGCGGACTAGCGGGGGGGCCTTTGGATGAGCAGTTCTTC.